Presented here are 2 T cell receptor beta chains from one specimen sequenced in a study of HIV-infected children after antiretroviral therapy interruption. Unique molecular identifiers were included in an RNA-based 3' RACE TCR library. TCRdb ran MiXCR on the 3' RACE reads and lists one entry per CDR3 protein. Among more than 75,000 distinct CDR3 sequences listed, 6.9% were seen once. Stated treatment: PENTA 11 planned treatment interruption arm or continuous ART arm. The sample in question was CD45RA+ CD4+ T cells from PBMCs, pooled from several time points, obtained from a donor given antiretroviral therapy, either interrupted or continuous. Subset meaning: naive CD4+ CD45RA+ CD45RO- T cells. These receptors were obtained from a pool of human donors with HIV.

The chain is built from TRBV7-2 and TRBJ2-7; 9 bases are shared with TRBD1. There are 14 residues in the CDR3. Trimming cost V 0 bases and J 7 bases; bases outside gene matches: 4. Germline CDR1 reads SGHTA; CDR2 reads FQGNSA. CDR3 residues: CASSLAQGASEQYF. The CDR3 nucleotides are TGTGCCAGCAGCTTAGCACAGGGGGCTAGTGAGCAGTACTTC.

This clonotype occurred many times. The chain couples TRBV14 to TRBJ2-1; D is uncertain. V shed 0 bases and J shed 2 bases, with 17 bases lying between them. This CDR3 contains 18 residues. The germline gives CDR1 SGHDN, CDR2 FVKESK. CDR3 in DNA: TGTGCCAGCAGCCAAGAGAATATCGGTTCCGAAACCTACAATGAGCAGTTCTTC. As protein: CASSQENIGSETYNEQFF.